This TCR beta chain originates from a study of shared clonotypes between healthy human individuals. About this clone: This same CDR3 is encoded by further DNA sequences in the sample.

Trimming stripped 1 base from V and 9 bases from J, with 7 bases between. From germline, CDR1 is MDHEN and CDR2 SYDVKM. The CDR3 has 12 residues. The naive CD8 fraction comprised CD45RO-negative cells positively selected for CCR7 and excluded terminally differentiated effector memory CD45RA+ cells. Here immunoSEQ multiplex PCR was the method, and the copy in TCRdb shows in-frame clones only, minus some. The data hold around 2.1 million clones, with about 92% observed a single time. This clonotype originated in a man between 18 and 29 years old in good health. Some clones in this sample may be carry-over from other donors' samples. The sequenced material came from naive CD8+ T cells from PBMCs. The chain joins TRBV28 to TRBJ1-5; unclear D gene. This chain's CDR3 is CASSLSGTPQHF. DNA for the CDR3: TGTGCCAGCAGTTTATCAGGCACGCCCCAGCATTTT.